This TCR beta chain was recovered during a study of blood T cell repertoires in COVID-19. Study details: PBMCs, B-cell-depleted T cells, or T cells provided the cDNA or gDNA that made up the material.

The CDR3 contains 15 residues. Germline V gives CDR1 LGHDT, CDR2 YNNKEL (reference sequence). Losses at the gene ends were 5 bases for V and 1 base for J; bases not matched to a gene: 7. Original handling: Estimated nucleated cell counts came from reference gene primer amplification. Some clones are missing from TCRdb's copy, which holds only in-frame ones; the method was immunoSEQ multiplex PCR. D and trimming come from the DNA, and the V and J calls and clone size come from that table. The sample has about 180,000 clones, approximately 87% seen once; the top ten hold approximately 13%. Material for sequencing was peripheral blood. The sequence was collected from an older woman with COVID-19, enrolled during active disease. This chain connects TRBV3-1 (or the pseudogene TRBV3-2) to TRBJ2-5, with 7 bases lining up with TRBD2. This chain's CDR3 is CASSLTSSRQETQYF. For the CDR3, the DNA is TGTGCCAGCAGCTTGACTAGCTCGCGCCAAGAGACCCAGTACTTC.